This T cell receptor beta chain derives from a study of response to subunit inactivated influenza vaccine. Study-level findings and limits: The authors proposed limited new T cell recruitment per seasonal influenza vaccination.

TCRdb passed the RT-PCR reads through MiXCR, listing each CDR3 protein once. In the table there are 430,000 or so distinct CDR3 sequences, roughly 9.8% of which are singletons. The V segment lost 5 bases and the J segment 7 bases; nucleotides outside the gene matches: 6. CDR3 length: 13 amino acids. The V gene's germline CDR1 is SGHVS and CDR2 FQNEAQ. This clonotype turned up a few times. Its antigen is still unknown. This material consisted of PBMCs from blood, taken 35 to 45 days after vaccination. This chain joins TRBV7-8 and TRBJ2-7; 9 bases map to TRBD1. This TCR was recovered from a man in his fifties or sixties who received an inactivated influenza vaccine. CDR3 DNA: TGTGCCAGCAGCCGACAGGGGGTTGGGGAGCAGTACTTC. Protein product: CASSRQGVGEQYF.